This T cell receptor (beta chain) came from a study of T cells in Graves' hyperthyroidism and ophthalmopathy. Whole-study findings and limits: Most thyroid-expanded clonotypes above 0.001 were also found in blood.

Authors of the study amplified TCR beta CDR3 regions from RNA transcripts. First-round RT-PCR targeting the TCR CDR3 was performed with the HTBI primer set. A single record per CDR3 protein comes from TCRdb applying MiXCR to the multiplex PCR reads. The table includes under 400,000 distinct CDR3 sequences, about 15% detected once. V was pared by 0 bases and J by 5 bases, with 11 bases between. In germline, CDR1 is GTSNPN, CDR2 SVGIG (reference sequence). The CDR3 runs to 14 residues. There are many counts of this clonotype. Its matching antigen is unknown. This chain uses TRBV30 with TRBJ1-5, with D uncertain. Input material: blood. The source of this sequence is a man under 40 with Graves' hyperthyroidism. The CDR3 DNA reads TGTGCCTGGAGTGTAATGACCACAGATCAGCCCCAGCATTTT. As protein: CAWSVMTTDQPQHF.